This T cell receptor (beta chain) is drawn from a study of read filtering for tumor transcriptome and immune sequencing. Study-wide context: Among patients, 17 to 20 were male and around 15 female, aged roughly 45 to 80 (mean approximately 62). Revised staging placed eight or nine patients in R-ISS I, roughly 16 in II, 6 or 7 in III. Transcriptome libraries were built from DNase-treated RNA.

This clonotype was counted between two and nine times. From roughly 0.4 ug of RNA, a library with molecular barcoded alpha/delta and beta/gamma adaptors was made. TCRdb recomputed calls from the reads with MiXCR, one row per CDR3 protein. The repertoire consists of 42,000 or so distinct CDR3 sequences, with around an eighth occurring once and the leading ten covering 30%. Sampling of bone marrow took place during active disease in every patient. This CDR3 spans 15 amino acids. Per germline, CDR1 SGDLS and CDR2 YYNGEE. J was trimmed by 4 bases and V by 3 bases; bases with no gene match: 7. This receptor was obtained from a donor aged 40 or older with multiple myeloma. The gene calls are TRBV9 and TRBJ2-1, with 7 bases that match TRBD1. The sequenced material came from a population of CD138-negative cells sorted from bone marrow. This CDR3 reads CASSARTGRYNEQFF. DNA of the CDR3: TGTGCCAGCAGCGCCCGGACAGGTCGTTACAATGAGCAGTTCTTC.